The 25 T cell receptor beta chains reported below all come from one sample, sequenced in a study of T-cell reconstitution after alpha-beta-depleted transplantation in children. Researchers prepared the TCRbeta library using unique molecular identifiers, the study reports. One entry per CDR3 protein results from TCRdb running MiXCR on the PCR reads. The sample carries 450,000 to 700,000 distinct CDR3 sequences, 25% to 30% recorded once. This specimen consisted of PBMCs, obtained before TCRalphabeta/CD19-depleted stem cell transplant. Receptors originate from a boy under two years old with Wiskott-Aldrich syndrome, due to receive a stem cell transplant.

The chain is built from TRBV20-1 and TRBJ2-5; D is perhaps TRBD2 (6 bases). From germline, CDR1 is DFQATT and CDR2 SNEGSKA (reference sequence). V gave up 6 bases and J gave up 2 bases, with 16 bases separating them. This CDR3 region has 14 residues. In DNA form, the CDR3 reads TGCAGTGCCCCAAGAGGAGGGGCGCAAGAGACCCAGTACTTC. This encodes CSAPRGGAQETQYF.

V gene TRBV6-1 combines with J gene TRBJ2-7; D is ambiguous. This CDR3 contains 10 residues. Germline V gene data show CDR1 as MNHNS and CDR2 as SASEGT. Trimming stripped 4 bases from V and 5 bases from J, with 3 bases between. CDR3 sequence reads: CASSVHEQYF. CDR3 in DNA: TGTGCCAGCAGTGTTCACGAGCAGTACTTC.

This clonotype was observed a few times. This chain connects TRBV25-1 to TRBJ2-5; TRBD2 is a possible D gene (6 bases). Germline V CDR1 and CDR2: MGHDK, SYGVNS. The CDR3 covers 14 residues. V lost 2 bases to trimming and J lost 1 base, with 8 bases between them. In nucleotides, the CDR3 is TGTGCCAGCAGTGAAGGGGGGATCCAAGAGACCCAGTACTTC. This sequence encodes CASSEGGIQETQYF.

The chain combines TRBV20-1 with TRBJ1-1; D remains ambiguous. The CDR3 is made up of 11 amino acids. Germline V gene data show CDR1 as DFQATT and CDR2 as SNEGSKA (reference sequence). The ends were cut back, 4 bases at V and 4 bases at J, with 7 bases in the middle. CDR3 DNA sequence: TGCAGTGCTAAAGGGAGCACTGAAGCTTTCTTT. Its protein is CSAKGSTEAFF.

This clonotype showed up just a few times. The rearrangement uses TRBV12-3 or TRBV12-4 and TRBJ1-2; TRBD1 matches at 8 bases. After removal of 2 bases from V and 0 bases from J, the junction contained 8 bases not matched to a gene. The CDR3 length is 17 residues. The CDR3 sequence: CASSLTRGPRTNYGYTF. Here the CDR3 DNA reads TGTGCCAGCAGTTTAACCAGGGGGCCTAGGACTAACTATGGCTACACCTTC.

The rearrangement uses TRBV5-1 and TRBJ2-3, with a possible D match to TRBD1 (6 bases). Germline loops: CDR1 SGHRS, CDR2 YFSETQ. V lost 4 bases, J lost 2 bases, and 11 bases lay in between. The CDR3 sequence is 14 residues long. The CDR3 DNA is TGCGCCAGCAGCACGACAGGTTTCACAGATACGCAGTATTTT. Translation: CASSTTGFTDTQYF.

This clonotype showed up many times. The rearrangement links TRBV9 to TRBJ1-2; no clear D. V dropped 0 bases and J dropped 0 bases, with 6 bases sitting between them. The germline CDR1 and CDR2 sequences are SGDLS and YYNGEE. The CDR3 extends over 14 amino acids. The DNA of the CDR3 is TGTGCCAGCAGCGTAGCTGAAGCTAACTATGGCTACACCTTC. Translated: CASSVAEANYGYTF.

The chain employs TRBV4-1 and TRBJ2-7, with 9 nucleotides matching TRBD2. The CDR3 runs to 16 residues. The V gene end was trimmed by 3 bases and the J gene end by 1 base; junction bases not matched to a gene: 7. Germline V gene data show CDR1 as MGHRA and CDR2 as YSYEKL. This CDR3 is CASSQGGRALSYEQYF. In nucleotides, the CDR3 is TGCGCCAGCAGCCAGGGCGGGAGGGCCCTATCCTACGAGCAGTACTTC.

This clonotype was picked up a small number of times. The gene calls are TRBV29-1 and TRBJ2-2; 7 nucleotides match TRBD1. The junction had 2 bases not matched to a gene; V was cut back by 6 bases and J by 7 bases. The V gene's germline CDR1 is SQVTM and CDR2 ANQGSEA. This CDR3 is 11 amino acids long. CDR3 region: CSVGDSGELFF. Written as DNA, the CDR3 is TGCAGCGTAGGGGACAGCGGGGAGCTGTTTTTT.

V is TRBV6-1 and J is TRBJ2-3; 11 bases align to TRBD2. J lost 9 bases, V lost 4 bases, and 6 bases had no gene match. There are 14 residues in the CDR3. Germline V lookup: CDR1 MNHNS, CDR2 SASEGT. The CDR3 DNA reads as TGTGCCAGCAGTGTAGCGGGAGGGAGGTCGACGCAGTATTTT. It encodes CASSVAGGRSTQYF.

This clonotype was seen many times. V is TRBV5-1 and J is TRBJ2-1; TRBD1 is a possible D gene (6 bases). The CDR3 is made up of 14 amino acids. Germline V CDR1 and CDR2: SGHRS, YFSETQ. With 0 bases removed from V and 10 bases from J, the gap between germline ends came to 14 bases. The CDR3 region is CASSLAQQGLEQFF. The CDR3 DNA reads as TGCGCCAGCAGCTTGGCCCAACAGGGTTTAGAGCAGTTCTTC.

The table lists this clonotype with a few counts. This chain uses TRBV12-3 or TRBV12-4 with TRBJ2-4; 8 bases match TRBD2. The CDR3 has 13 amino acids. V was pared by 3 bases and J by 11 bases, with 6 bases of the junction left unmatched. In DNA form, the CDR3 reads TGTGCCAGCAGTTTCCGGCTAGCGGGTTTTCAGTACTTC. Its protein is CASSFRLAGFQYF.

The V and J genes are TRBV10-3 and TRBJ2-2, with no clear D. Between the trimmed V and J ends, which lost 6 bases and 5 bases, there was a span of 7 bases. This CDR3 is 12 amino acids long. CDR1 is ENHRY and CDR2 is SYGVKD in the germline V gene. DNA of the CDR3: TGTGCCATCAGCACAATAACCGGGGAGCTGTTTTTT. It translates to CAISTITGELFF.

This clonotype was counted only a few times. One end of the junction does not line up with germline, which may come from a read error. The V call is TRBV5-1, the J call TRBJ2-7; a possible D gene is TRBD1 (6 bases). CDR3 size: 13 residues. The germline CDR1 and CDR2 sequences are SGHRS and YFSETQ. CDR3 DNA: TGCGCCAGCAGCTTGGCCGGTCTAGGGGGTCTCAACTTC. Protein sequence: CASSLAGLGGLNF. Together with reference TRBV5-1 and TRBJ2-7, the CDR3 gives the full variable domain: KAGVTQTPRYLIKTRGQQVTLSCSPISGHRSVSWYQQTPGQGLQFLFEYFSETQRNKGNFPGRFSGRQFSNSRSEMNVSTLELGDSALYLCASSLAGLGGLNFGPGTRLTVT.

J is TRBJ2-1 and V is TRBV6-5, with D hard to call. Germline V gene data show CDR1 as MNHEY and CDR2 as SVGAGI. Trimming stripped 0 bases from V and 7 bases from J, with 7 bases between. The CDR3 is 13 residues long. The DNA of the CDR3 is TGTGCCAGCAGTTACTCGTGGGTAAATGAGCAGTTCTTC. It yields the protein CASSYSWVNEQFF.

This chain links TRBV12-3 or TRBV12-4 with TRBJ2-1; 8 nucleotides match TRBD1. The CDR3 has 17 residues. The trim removed 1 base at V and 4 bases at J, leaving 9 bases unmatched. CDR3 amino acids: CASSLGPRGLFYNEQFF. CDR3 in DNA: TGTGCCAGCAGTTTAGGTCCCAGGGGGCTCTTTTACAATGAGCAGTTCTTC.

This clonotype was seen a handful of times. This sequence joins TRBV28 and TRBJ1-3, with D possibly matching TRBD1 (5 bases). The V and J ends lost 6 bases and 7 bases respectively, with 19 bases between them. The germline V gene has CDR1 MDHEN and CDR2 SYDVKM. This CDR3 is 15 amino acids long. The CDR3 sequence is CASSTDGGIGNTIYF. The CDR3 nucleotides are TGTGCCAGCAGCACCGACGGGGGTATAGGGAACACCATATATTTT.

V gene TRBV3-1 combines with J gene TRBJ2-3, with D unresolved. Germline CDR1 is LGHDT and CDR2 is YNNKEL (reference sequence). CDR3 length: 13 residues. V was cut by 0 bases and J by 4 bases, with 5 bases left in between. CDR3 in amino acids: CASSQDFSDTQYF. CDR3 coding DNA: TGTGCCAGCAGCCAAGATTTTTCAGATACGCAGTATTTT.

The chain couples TRBV9 to TRBJ2-5; TRBD2 agrees at 7 bases. CDR3 length: 15 amino acids. CDR1 is SGDLS and CDR2 is YYNGEE in the germline V gene. V shed 4 bases and J 0 bases; nucleotides not matched to a gene: 6. The CDR3 loop reads CASSPSGLYQETQYF. The DNA for the CDR3 is TGTGCCAGCAGCCCTAGCGGTTTATACCAAGAGACCCAGTACTTC.

This clonotype was seen only once. The V gene is TRBV12-3 or TRBV12-4, the J gene TRBJ2-2; D assignment may be TRBD1 or TRBD2 (6 bases each). This CDR3 region has 16 residues. Trimming removed 7 bases from V and 0 bases from J, with 15 bases in between. In DNA form, the CDR3 reads TGTGCCAGCACCGGAGGGCAGGGGCCGAACACCGGGGAGCTGTTTTTT. Its protein is CASTGGQGPNTGELFF.

The CDR3 loop reads CASSLGLAGYTGELFF. The CDR3 DNA follows: TGTGCCAGCAGCTTGGGACTAGCGGGGTACACCGGGGAGCTGTTTTTT. The chain recombines TRBV5-5 with TRBJ2-2; TRBD2 matches at 11 bases. The CDR3 has 16 residues. Germline V lookup: CDR1 SGHKS, CDR2 YYEKEE (reference sequence). V lost 0 bases and J lost 3; bases outside the gene matches: 1.

This chain joins TRBV6-1 and TRBJ1-1; D is unclear. The germline V gene has CDR1 MNHNS and CDR2 SASEGT. The CDR3 is 18 amino acids. The ends were cut back, 7 bases at V and 6 bases at J, with 30 bases in the middle. The chain's CDR3 is CASTSGIRSKNRHAEAFF. For the CDR3, the DNA is TGTGCCAGCACCTCCGGGATTAGATCCAAGAACCGACACGCTGAAGCTTTCTTT.

V and J are TRBV6-1 and TRBJ1-1; TRBD1 agrees at 7 bases. Germline V gives CDR1 MNHNS, CDR2 SASEGT. The CDR3 has 15 amino acids. With V trimmed by 6 bases and J by 6 bases, 13 bases remained unmatched. The CDR3 DNA reads TGTGCCAGCAGCCCACCTAGGGGGCTGCCTTCTGAAGCTTTCTTT. Translated, it gives CASSPPRGLPSEAFF.

The J gene is TRBJ2-5, the V gene TRBV7-9; D ambiguous. Per germline, CDR1 SEHNR and CDR2 FQNEAQ (reference sequence). The CDR3 loop spans 13 amino acids. V lost 1 base to trimming and J lost 0 bases, with 3 bases between them. The CDR3 reads CASSLVDQETQYF. CDR3 bases: TGTGCCAGCAGCTTAGTGGACCAAGAGACCCAGTACTTC.

This clonotype was observed a single time. The V gene is TRBV7-8, the J gene TRBJ2-7; D remains unclear. Germline CDR1 SGHVS, CDR2 FQNEAQ. The CDR3 length is 13 residues. V lost 5 bases and J 8 bases, leaving 16 bases between the germline ends. The CDR3 spells CASSPSWVTQQYF. The CDR3 DNA is TGTGCCAGCAGCCCCAGTTGGGTTACGCAGCAGTACTTC.